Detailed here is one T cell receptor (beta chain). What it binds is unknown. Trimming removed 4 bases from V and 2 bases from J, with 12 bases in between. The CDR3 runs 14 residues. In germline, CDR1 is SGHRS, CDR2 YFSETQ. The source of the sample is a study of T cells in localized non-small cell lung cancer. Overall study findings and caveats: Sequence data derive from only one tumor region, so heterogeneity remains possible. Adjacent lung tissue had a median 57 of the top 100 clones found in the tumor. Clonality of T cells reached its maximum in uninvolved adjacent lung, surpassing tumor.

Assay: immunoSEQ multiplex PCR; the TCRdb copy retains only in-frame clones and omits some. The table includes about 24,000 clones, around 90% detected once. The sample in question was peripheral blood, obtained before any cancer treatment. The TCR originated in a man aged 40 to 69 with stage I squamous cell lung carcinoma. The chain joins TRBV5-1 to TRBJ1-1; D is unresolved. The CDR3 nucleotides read TGCGCCAGCAGCCCCCGCCCGGGAAACACTGAAGCTTTCTTT. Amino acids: CASSPRPGNTEAFF.